The 20 T cell receptor beta chains below come from one sample, sequenced in a study of blood T cell repertoires in COVID-19. Assay: immunoSEQ multiplex PCR; the TCRdb copy retains only in-frame clones and omits some. The table shows about 260,000 clones, with about 80% occurring only once. Sequencing input: PBMCs or T cells enriched from blood (not recorded which). Receptors were obtained from a man aged 30-40 years with acute COVID-19.

In DNA form, the CDR3 reads TGTGCCAGCAGCACAGGAAACAGGGGCGGCACAGATACGCAGTATTTT. Residues: CASSTGNRGGTDTQYF. The chain couples TRBV11-2 to TRBJ2-3; 7 bases agree with TRBD1. Germline assignment: CDR1 SGHAT and CDR2 FQNNGV. V lost 5 bases to trimming and J lost 1 base; unmatched junction nucleotides: 9. The CDR3 contains 16 residues.

The chain couples TRBV20-1 to TRBJ2-1; D not resolved. Trimming cost V 3 bases and J 6 bases, with 6 bases left between them. The CDR3 runs 11 residues. In germline, CDR1 is DFQATT, CDR2 SNEGSKA (reference sequence). The CDR3 reads CSASTSNEQFF. Here the CDR3 DNA reads TGCAGTGCTAGCACCAGCAATGAGCAGTTCTTC.

The chain employs TRBV4-2 and TRBJ2-2; D unresolved. The CDR3 totals 12 residues. Trimming cost V 3 bases and J 5 bases, with 4 bases left between them. CDR1 LGHNA and CDR2 YNFKEQ come from the germline V gene. CDR3 sequence: CASSHPTGELFF. The CDR3 coding sequence is TGTGCCAGCAGCCATCCTACCGGGGAGCTGTTTTTT.

The rearrangement uses TRBV3-1 (or the pseudogene TRBV3-2) and TRBJ1-1, with D possibly being TRBD1 (6 bases). The CDR3 is 14 amino acids. CDR1 is LGHDT, CDR2 YNNKEL, per germline (reference sequence). The V end was cut by 4 bases, the J end by 6 bases, with 15 bases between. The CDR3 region is CASSRGGQTSEAFF. In DNA, the CDR3 is TGTGCCAGCAGCCGAGGAGGACAGACCTCTGAAGCTTTCTTT.

The chain combines TRBV19 with TRBJ1-5, with TRBD1 matching over 7 bases. Unmatched junction bases numbered 6, after V lost 4 bases and J lost 6 bases. The CDR3 runs 14 residues. Germline assignment: CDR1 LNHDA and CDR2 SQIVND (reference sequence). CDR3 loop: CASSTDRVGQPQHF. In DNA, the CDR3 is TGTGCCAGTAGTACCGACAGGGTAGGTCAGCCCCAGCATTTT.

The chain uses TRBV5-1 and TRBJ2-3, with D tentatively TRBD1 (7 bases). The CDR3 length is 16 residues. Germline V gene lookup returns CDR1 SGHRS and CDR2 YFSETQ. V was shortened by 3 bases and J by 3 bases, with 17 bases between the two germline ends. CDR3 amino acids: CASSYLGGGATDTQYF. The CDR3 DNA reads TGCGCCAGCAGCTACCTAGGGGGCGGGGCGACAGATACGCAGTATTTT.

V and J are TRBV11-3 and TRBJ2-6; D perhaps matches TRBD2 (6 bases). The CDR3 spans 17 residues. Germline V lookup: CDR1 SGHNT, CDR2 YENEEA. The V and J ends lost 0 bases and 0 bases respectively, with 9 bases between them. The chain's CDR3 is CASSLEPGGSGANVLTF. The CDR3 DNA sequence: TGTGCCAGCAGCTTAGAACCCGGGGGCTCTGGGGCCAACGTCCTGACTTTC.

V usage is TRBV18 and J usage is TRBJ2-1, with D perhaps TRBD2 (5 bases). Trimming took 2 bases from V and 4 from J, leaving 9 bases between them. This CDR3 is 14 amino acids long. CDR1 KGHSH and CDR2 LQKENI come from the germline V gene. In DNA, the CDR3 is TGTGCCAGCTCACCAGGCGGGTCATACAATGAGCAGTTCTTC. Translated: CASSPGGSYNEQFF.

Here the CDR3 DNA reads TGTGCCAGTAGTATTAAGGGGGTGGCCTCTGGGGCCAACGTCCTGACTTTC. It yields the protein CASSIKGVASGANVLTF. The chain carries TRBV19 and TRBJ2-6, with TRBD1 as a possible D gene (6 bases). Deletions cut 3 bases from V and 0 bases from J, with 12 bases between. There are 17 residues in the CDR3. Germline CDR1 LNHDA, CDR2 SQIVND (reference sequence).

This clone came up a few times. This sequence joins TRBV10-3 and TRBJ2-7; 11 nucleotides agree with TRBD1. V gave up 6 bases and J gave up 7 bases; unmatched junction bases: 8. The germline V gene has CDR1 ENHRY and CDR2 SYGVKD. The CDR3 sequence is 14 residues long. In DNA form, the CDR3 reads TGTGCCATCAGCCGGACAGGGGGCGCGGAAGAGCAGTACGTC. Its protein product is CAISRTGGAEEQYV.

This clone has only one observation. The chain carries TRBV19 and TRBJ2-2; TRBD1 might be the D (6 bases). Deletions cut 3 bases from V and 1 base from J, with 9 bases between. Germline V gene data show CDR1 as LNHDA and CDR2 as SQIVND (reference sequence). CDR3 length: 15 amino acids. DNA for the CDR3: TGTGCCAGTAGTATGCAAGGGGGGAACACCGGGGAGCTGTTTTTT. It codes for CASSMQGGNTGELFF.

The J gene is TRBJ2-7, the V gene TRBV18; 8 bases match TRBD1. Per the germline V gene, CDR1 is KGHSH and CDR2 is LQKENI. The CDR3 spans 13 residues. The J segment lost 4 bases and the V segment lost 5 bases, leaving 4 bases of the junction unmatched. Written as DNA, the CDR3 is TGTGCCAGCTCAGCTCAGGGGGCTTACGAGCAGTACGTC. Encoded protein: CASSAQGAYEQYV.

This chain connects TRBV12-3 or TRBV12-4 to TRBJ1-2; TRBD1 agrees at 7 bases. CDR3 length: 13 residues. V lost 6 bases and J lost 4; bases outside the gene matches: 5. The chain's CDR3 is CASSLGQFYGYTF. Written as DNA, the CDR3 is TGTGCCAGCAGCCTGGGACAGTTCTATGGCTACACCTTC.

This sequence joins TRBV11-2 and TRBJ1-5, with 9 positions matching TRBD1. From germline, CDR1 is SGHAT and CDR2 FQNNGV. The CDR3 sequence is 14 residues long. The trim removed 5 bases at V and 6 bases at J, leaving 5 bases unmatched. The CDR3 region has the DNA TGTGCCAGCAGCCCGACAGGGGGTGGTCAGCCCCAGCATTTT. Translating gives CASSPTGGGQPQHF.

This sequence joins TRBV5-4 and TRBJ1-4, with D perhaps TRBD1 (5 bases). Trimming cost V 0 bases and J 4 bases, with 7 bases left between them. The CDR3 loop spans 14 amino acids. Germline CDR1 is SGHNT and CDR2 is YYREEE (reference sequence). The CDR3 nucleotides read TGTGCCAGCAGCTTGGCAGGGCTTAATGAAAAACTGTTTTTT. This codes for CASSLAGLNEKLFF.

As concerns this clone: The sample contains more than one DNA sequence encoding this CDR3. This chain links TRBV30 with TRBJ1-2; TRBD1 matches at 8 bases. Germline V CDR1 and CDR2: GTSNPN, SVGIG (reference sequence). The CDR3 runs 14 residues. V was pared by 3 bases and J by 5 bases, with 8 bases of the junction left unmatched. The CDR3 here is CAWSRTGKDYGYTF. The DNA of the CDR3 is TGTGCCTGGAGCCGGACAGGGAAGGATTATGGCTACACCTTC.

The CDR3 bases are TGCGCCAGCAGCTGGACAGGGGCCACCTACAATGAGCAGTTCTTC. Protein product: CASSWTGATYNEQFF. This rearrangement joins TRBV5-1 to TRBJ2-1; 9 bases fit TRBD1. Germline CDR1 reads SGHRS; CDR2 reads YFSETQ. This CDR3 has 15 residues. The J segment lost 2 bases and the V segment lost 3 bases, leaving 3 bases of the junction unmatched.

The J gene is TRBJ1-5, the V gene TRBV5-5; the D is unclear. With 3 bases removed from V and 3 bases from J, the gap between germline ends came to 16 bases. Germline lookup yields CDR1 SGHKS and CDR2 YYEKEE (reference sequence). The CDR3 extends over 16 amino acids. Here the CDR3 reads CASSYTLTTINQPQHF. Written as DNA, the CDR3 is TGTGCCAGCAGCTATACCCTCACGACAATCAATCAGCCCCAGCATTTT.

The chain carries TRBV27 and TRBJ1-5; D is unresolved. The CDR3 spans 15 residues. Germline CDR1 and CDR2: MNHEY and SMNVEV (reference sequence). V lost 3 bases and J lost 4, with 13 bases in between. The CDR3 loop is CASSFGSGLNQPQHF. Written as DNA, the CDR3 is TGTGCCAGCAGTTTTGGGAGTGGCCTAAATCAGCCCCAGCATTTT.

The rearrangement joins TRBV6-1 to TRBJ1-6, with a tentative D call TRBD1 (5 bases). The CDR3 extends over 16 amino acids. CDR1 MNHNS and CDR2 SASEGT come from the germline V gene. Trimming stripped 2 bases from V and 0 bases from J, with 8 bases between. The CDR3 is CASSERGFSYNSPLHF. As DNA, the CDR3 is TGTGCCAGCAGTGAAAGGGGTTTCTCCTATAATTCACCCCTCCACTTT.